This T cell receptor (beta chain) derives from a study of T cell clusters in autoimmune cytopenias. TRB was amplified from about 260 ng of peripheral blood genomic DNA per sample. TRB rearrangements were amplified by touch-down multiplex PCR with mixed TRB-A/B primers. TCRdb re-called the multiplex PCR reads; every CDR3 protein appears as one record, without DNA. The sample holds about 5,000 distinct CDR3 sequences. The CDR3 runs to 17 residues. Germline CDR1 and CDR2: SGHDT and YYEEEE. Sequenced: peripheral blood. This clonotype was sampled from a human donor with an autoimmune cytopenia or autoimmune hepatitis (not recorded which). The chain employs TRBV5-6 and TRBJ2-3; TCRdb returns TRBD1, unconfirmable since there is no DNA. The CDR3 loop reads CASSLGISGGTADTQYF. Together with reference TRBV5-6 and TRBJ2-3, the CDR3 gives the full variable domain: DAGVTQSPTHLIKTRGQQVTLRCSPKSGHDTVSWYQQALGQGPQFIFQYYEEEERQRGNFPDRFSGHQFPNYSSELNVNALLLGDSALYLCASSLGISGGTADTQYFGPGTRLTVL.